A single sample is the source of the 31 T cell receptor beta chains below, sequenced in a study of blood T cell repertoires in COVID-19. Using immunoSEQ multiplex PCR, the repertoire was profiled, and TCRdb retains in-frame clones only, with some absent. The repertoire holds more than 150,000 clones, with more than 65% as singletons. Sequencing used PBMCs or T cells enriched from blood (not recorded which). The source is a man aged 45-65 years who had recovered from COVID-19.

J is TRBJ1-1 and V is TRBV18; weak D call: TRBD1 (5 bases). CDR3 length equals 14 residues. V was trimmed by 3 bases and J by 6 bases, leaving 14 bases between them. The germline V gene has CDR1 KGHSH and CDR2 LQKENI. CDR3 sequence: CASSPLGGTPEAFF. In DNA form, the CDR3 reads TGTGCCAGCTCACCCTTGGGGGGGACCCCTGAAGCTTTCTTT.

The chain joins TRBV6-5 to TRBJ1-2; 8 nucleotides match TRBD1. V shed 7 bases and J 0 bases; nucleotides not matched to a gene: 1. Germline lookup yields CDR1 MNHEY and CDR2 SVGAGI. This CDR3 spans 13 amino acids. As DNA, the CDR3 is TGTGCCAGCACAGGGGGCACTAACTATGGCTACACCTTC. Protein product: CASTGGTNYGYTF.

The J gene is TRBJ1-6, the V gene TRBV6-4; tentative D call: TRBD1 (6 bases). The CDR3 is 14 residues long. Germline assignment: CDR1 MRHNA and CDR2 SNTAGT. Trimming took off 2 bases at V and 15 bases at J, with 17 bases between the two ends. In DNA form, the CDR3 reads TGTGCCAGCAGTGACGGGACACCTTTTTCGGGCCTCCACTTT. Amino acids: CASSDGTPFSGLHF.

This clone was seen once. V and J are TRBV5-1 and TRBJ2-7, with 9 bases identical to TRBD2. Germline V gene lookup returns CDR1 SGHRS and CDR2 YFSETQ. The V gene end was trimmed by 6 bases and the J gene end by 1 base; junction bases not matched to a gene: 5. The CDR3 sequence is 14 residues long. CDR3 in amino acids: CASTSLAGSYEQYF. As DNA, the CDR3 is TGCGCCAGCACCTCCCTAGCGGGGTCCTACGAGCAGTACTTC.

V is TRBV24-1 and J is TRBJ1-5; 8 bases match TRBD1. With 6 bases clipped from V and 0 bases from J, the junction kept 12 bases outside the gene matches. The germline V gene encodes CDR1 KGHDR and CDR2 SFDVKD. This CDR3 is built from 18 residues. The CDR3 DNA is TGTGCCACCAGTCATTCCGGGACAGGCTCCTATAGCAATCAGCCCCAGCATTTT. Translating it yields CATSHSGTGSYSNQPQHF.

Only one count was recorded for this clone. CDR3 DNA sequence: TGTGCCAGCAGTTTTTCAGGATACAATGAGCAGTTCTTC. This codes for CASSFSGYNEQFF. The chain combines TRBV27 with TRBJ2-1; no definite D call. Germline V gene lookup returns CDR1 MNHEY and CDR2 SMNVEV (reference sequence). With 3 bases removed from V and 4 bases from J, the gap between germline ends came to 7 bases. This CDR3 is built from 13 residues.

The chain recombines TRBV6-6 with TRBJ2-2, with D possibly being TRBD1 (5 bases). Germline V CDR1 and CDR2: MNHNY, SVGAGI (reference sequence). Trimming removed 8 bases from V and 4 bases from J, with 17 bases in between. There are 15 residues in the CDR3. CDR3 protein: CASVVGRVGTGELFF. CDR3 nucleotides: TGTGCCAGCGTGGTGGGCAGGGTGGGCACCGGGGAGCTGTTTTTT.

The chain has TRBV6-5 and TRBJ1-2, with 10 bases aligning to TRBD1. V shed 6 bases and J 6 bases; nucleotides not matched to a gene: 7. CDR1 and CDR2 (germline): MNHEY, SVGAGI. The CDR3 is 14 amino acids. The CDR3 sequence: CASSPGQGPHGYTF. CDR3 nucleotide sequence: TGTGCCAGCAGCCCGGGACAGGGGCCGCATGGCTACACCTTC.

The chain uses TRBV12-3 or TRBV12-4 and TRBJ2-3; D uncertain. CDR3 length equals 13 residues. V gave up 4 bases and J gave up 4 bases, with 9 bases separating them. The CDR3, as DNA: TGTGCCAGCAGTTCGAGCACCGCAGATACGCAGTATTTT. Protein sequence: CASSSSTADTQYF.

V usage is TRBV18 and J usage is TRBJ2-1, with 9 bases identical to TRBD2. The CDR3 covers 18 residues. Germline V gene lookup returns CDR1 KGHSH and CDR2 LQKENI. Germline trimming cut 4 bases from V and 4 bases from J; bases unmatched to any gene: 14. CDR3 coding DNA: TGTGCCAGCTCACACCAGACTAGCGGAGAATACCCTTACAATGAGCAGTTCTTC. It codes for CASSHQTSGEYPYNEQFF.

In this sample, this clone turned up once. The V and J genes are TRBV24-1 and TRBJ2-5; 9 bases agree with TRBD1. The J segment lost 3 bases and the V segment lost 3 bases, leaving 7 bases of the junction unmatched. This CDR3 spans 16 amino acids. Germline values: CDR1 KGHDR, CDR2 SFDVKD. The CDR3 coding sequence is TGTGCCACCAGTGATGCGTTCGACAGGGGGGAAGAGACCCAGTACTTC. This codes for CATSDAFDRGEETQYF.

This clone was counted only a few times. The V and J genes are TRBV24-1 and TRBJ1-5, with 12 bases identical to TRBD1. J lost 1 base, V lost 2 bases, and 5 bases had no gene match. This CDR3 has 18 residues. Germline lookup yields CDR1 KGHDR and CDR2 SFDVKD. CDR3 in amino acids: CATSDSGTGGGSNQPQHF. In DNA form, the CDR3 reads TGTGCCACCAGTGATTCCGGGACAGGGGGCGGGAGCAATCAGCCCCAGCATTTT.

Only a few counts were recorded for this clone. CDR3 region: CASSSILTTGGSEQFF. DNA of the CDR3: TGTGCCAGCAGTTCCATCTTAACGACAGGGGGGTCCGAGCAGTTCTTC. This chain joins TRBV28 and TRBJ2-1; 9 bases match TRBD1. The V gene end was trimmed by 4 bases and the J gene end by 10 bases; junction bases not matched to a gene: 14. Germline lookup yields CDR1 MDHEN and CDR2 SYDVKM. CDR3 length: 16 amino acids.

The chain uses TRBV7-2 and TRBJ2-3; 8 bases fit TRBD1. Germline V gene lookup returns CDR1 SGHTA and CDR2 FQGNSA. This CDR3 comprises 16 residues. V dropped 5 bases and J dropped 4; count of bases not matched to a gene: 11. CDR3 amino acids: CASSPGDRISADTQYF. The DNA for the CDR3 is TGTGCCAGCAGCCCCGGGGACAGGATTAGCGCAGATACGCAGTATTTT. Full variable domain (rest looked up from reference TRBV7-2 and TRBJ2-3): GAGVSQSPSNKVTEKGKDVELRCDPISGHTALYWYRQSLGQGLEFLIYFQGNSAPDKSGLPSDRFSAERTGGSVSTLTIQRTQQEDSAVYLCASSPGDRISADTQYFGPGTRLTVL.

This clone appeared a few times. The chain joins TRBV29-1 to TRBJ1-1; D is undetermined. From germline, CDR1 is SQVTM and CDR2 ANQGSEA. With 4 bases removed from V and 8 bases from J, the gap between germline ends came to 8 bases. The CDR3 covers 10 residues. The CDR3 DNA reads as TGCAGCGTTGTCGGGAGGGAAGCTTTCTTT. Protein: CSVVGREAFF.

V usage is TRBV28 and J usage is TRBJ2-7; the D gene is possibly TRBD1 (6 bases). Between the trimmed V and J ends, which lost 6 bases and 6 bases, there was a span of 18 bases. Germline CDR1 is MDHEN and CDR2 is SYDVKM. This CDR3 has 14 amino acids. This CDR3 reads CASRVQGRPTEQYF. The CDR3 region has the DNA TGTGCCAGCAGAGTACAGGGTAGGCCTACCGAGCAGTACTTC.

This chain joins TRBV5-1 and TRBJ2-1; tentative D call: TRBD1 (6 bases). The CDR3 loop spans 15 amino acids. The V and J ends lost 2 bases and 7 bases respectively, with 16 bases between them. Germline-derived CDR1 and CDR2 are SGHRS and YFSETQ. The CDR3 is CASSFTGLLGNEQFF. Here the CDR3 DNA reads TGCGCCAGCAGCTTCACAGGGCTCCTAGGGAATGAGCAGTTCTTC.

The rearrangement links TRBV6-2 or TRBV6-3 to TRBJ1-5, with 9 bases aligning to TRBD1. Germline V lookup: CDR1 MNHEY, CDR2 SVGEGT. The CDR3 sequence is 14 residues long. V lost 5 bases to trimming and J lost 6 bases; unmatched junction nucleotides: 5. CDR3 protein: CASSAGQGAQPQHF. CDR3 DNA sequence: TGTGCCAGCAGTGCGGGACAGGGTGCTCAGCCCCAGCATTTT.

To note about this clone: Germline is not matched at one junction end, which may reflect a read error. The chain employs TRBV6-5 and TRBJ2-1, with TRBD1 identical over 8 bases. CDR1 is MNHEY and CDR2 is SVGAGI in the germline V gene. The CDR3 extends over 16 amino acids. CDR3 nucleotides: TGTGCCAGCAGTTACAAAGACAGGGGCTCCTTCAATGAGCAGTTCTTC. Translated: CASSYKDRGSFNEQFF.

V usage is TRBV5-4 and J usage is TRBJ1-2, with 10 bases identical to TRBD1. This CDR3 comprises 15 residues. Germline V lookup: CDR1 SGHNT, CDR2 YYREEE (reference sequence). Trimming cost V 2 bases and J 5 bases; bases outside gene matches: 6. As DNA, the CDR3 is TGTGCCAGCAGCTTCGGGACAGGGGTTCGGTATGGCTACACCTTC. Residues: CASSFGTGVRYGYTF.

The chain couples TRBV11-1 to TRBJ2-2; TRBD2 agrees at 12 bases. The junction had 0 bases not matched to a gene; V was cut back by 2 bases and J by 5 bases. In germline, CDR1 is SGHAT, CDR2 FQDESV (reference sequence). The CDR3 is 15 residues long. The CDR3 loop is CASSLLAGGTGELFF. CDR3 sequence (DNA): TGTGCCAGCAGCTTACTAGCGGGGGGGACCGGGGAGCTGTTTTTT.

The V gene is TRBV30, the J gene TRBJ1-5; 7 nucleotides line up with TRBD1. The length of the CDR3 is 14 residues. Germline V gene data show CDR1 as GTSNPN and CDR2 as SVGIG (reference sequence). Trimming cost V 3 bases and J 0 bases; bases outside gene matches: 2. CDR3 loop: CAWSRGISNQPQHF. CDR3 nucleotide sequence: TGTGCCTGGAGCAGGGGGATTAGCAATCAGCCCCAGCATTTT.

The rearrangement joins TRBV4-1 to TRBJ1-2; D ambiguous. The V and J ends lost 2 bases and 5 bases respectively, with 15 bases between them. This CDR3 is 15 amino acids long. Looked up from germline, CDR1 is MGHRA and CDR2 is YSYEKL. CDR3: CASSQPPLYEYGYTF. As DNA, the CDR3 is TGCGCCAGCAGCCAACCTCCCTTATACGAGTATGGCTACACCTTC.

This chain uses TRBV29-1 with TRBJ1-1; no reliable D call. CDR3 length: 13 residues. Per the germline V gene, CDR1 is SQVTM and CDR2 is ANQGSEA. V was shortened by 4 bases and J by 5 bases, with 14 bases between the two germline ends. The CDR3 is CSVGEGGLTEAFF. The CDR3 coding sequence is TGCAGCGTTGGGGAGGGTGGATTAACTGAAGCTTTCTTT.

The chain links TRBV3-1 (or the pseudogene TRBV3-2) to TRBJ1-6; no definite D call. Trimming left V 0 bases short and J 11 bases short, with 5 bases between. Germline-derived CDR1 and CDR2 are LGHDT and YNNKEL (reference sequence). There are 12 residues in the CDR3. Here the CDR3 reads CASSQDFPPLHF. DNA of the CDR3: TGTGCCAGCAGCCAAGACTTCCCACCCCTCCACTTT.

This clone was counted at least ten times. This chain links TRBV5-5 with TRBJ2-3; TRBD1 agrees at 8 bases. Germline values: CDR1 SGHKS, CDR2 YYEKEE (reference sequence). Losses at the gene ends were 0 bases for V and 4 bases for J; bases not matched to a gene: 7. The CDR3 extends over 16 amino acids. In DNA, the CDR3 is TGTGCCAGCAGCTTGGTGGGTCAGGGGGCTTCAGATACGCAGTATTTT. Translated: CASSLVGQGASDTQYF.

This clone has only one observation. The chain combines TRBV9 with TRBJ2-5; TRBD1 matches 9 bases. V dropped 7 bases and J dropped 4; count of bases not matched to a gene: 8. The CDR3 extends over 14 amino acids. Germline loops: CDR1 SGDLS, CDR2 YYNGEE. The CDR3 is CASGAGTGSETQYF. As DNA, the CDR3 is TGTGCCAGCGGAGCAGGGACAGGGTCAGAGACCCAGTACTTC.

The chain recombines TRBV19 with TRBJ1-5, with D hard to call. V was pared by 5 bases and J by 7 bases, with 12 bases between. Germline CDR1 is LNHDA and CDR2 is SQIVND (reference sequence). The CDR3 loop spans 13 amino acids. CDR3 DNA: TGTGCCAGTAGTCCCCCGCTCAGGCAGCCCCAGCATTTT. Its translation is CASSPPLRQPQHF.

The chain is built from TRBV28 and TRBJ1-4; D unresolved. Per the germline V gene, CDR1 is MDHEN and CDR2 is SYDVKM. V lost 1 base, J lost 0 bases, and 9 bases lay in between. CDR3 length: 16 amino acids. The CDR3 reads CASSLSEISTNEKLFF. As DNA, the CDR3 is TGTGCCAGCAGTTTATCGGAGATTTCAACTAATGAAAAACTGTTTTTT.

This clone was picked up a small number of times. This chain joins TRBV10-1 and TRBJ1-3; D ambiguous. The CDR3 is 13 residues long. V shed 6 bases and J shed 4 bases, with 10 bases lying between them. Looked up from germline, CDR1 is WNHNN and CDR2 is SYGVQD (reference sequence). The CDR3 is CASSRTGGNTIYF. The CDR3 DNA reads TGCGCCAGCAGCCGCACGGGAGGAAACACCATATATTTT.

The chain links TRBV7-8 to TRBJ1-5, with 10 bases fitting TRBD1. This CDR3 has 15 amino acids. Trimming at V came to 5 bases and at J to 5 bases, leaving 6 bases not matched to a gene. Per germline, CDR1 SGHVS and CDR2 FQNEAQ. CDR3 nucleotide sequence: TGTGCCAGCAGCCCGGGGGACAGGGGCTATCAGCCCCAGCATTTT. The encoded protein is CASSPGDRGYQPQHF.